Listed below are T cell receptor beta chains from one sample, sequenced in a study of technical replicates of blood from a few donors. Measured with immunoSEQ multiplex PCR; TCRdb has only the in-frame clones, and not every one. The table lists about 90,000 clones, just under 95% of them singletons, with under 0.3% in the top ten. The sample was T cells isolated from PBMCs. The origin of the receptors is a human donor in good health. The CDR3 runs from the conserved cysteine through the conserved F or W. A D gene is named only where the DNA matches it firmly. Expanded clones are given a class, and other clones once, few, many or no size at all.

D gene: TRBD2; clone size: .; J gene: TRBJ2-1; V gene: TRBV29-1; CDR3 protein: CSVSGTGRLAGSYNEQFF; CDR3 DNA: TGCAGCGTTTCCGGGACGGGGAGACTAGCGGGCTCCTACAATGAGCAGTTCTTC
D gene: .; clone size: .; J gene: TRBJ2-1; V gene: TRBV9; CDR3 protein: CASSPTGSYNEQFF; CDR3 DNA: TGTGCCAGCAGCCCGACGGGGTCCTACAATGAGCAGTTCTTC
D gene: .; clone size: once; J gene: TRBJ1-2; V gene: TRBV5-1; CDR3 protein: CASSLAQETYTF; CDR3 DNA: TGCGCCAGCAGCTTGGCGCAGGAAACCTACACCTTC
D gene: .; clone size: .; J gene: TRBJ2-3; V gene: TRBV6-5; CDR3 protein: CASSYSNSGNSDTQYF; CDR3 DNA: TGTGCCAGCAGTTACTCGAATTCGGGAAATTCAGATACGCAGTATTTT
D gene: .; clone size: .; J gene: TRBJ2-7; V gene: TRBV27; CDR3 protein: CASSLAYSSSYEQYF; CDR3 DNA: TGTGCCAGCAGTTTGGCATACAGTAGCTCCTACGAGCAGTACTTC
D gene: TRBD1; clone size: .; J gene: TRBJ2-7; V gene: TRBV6-5; CDR3 protein: CASSARDRELEYF; CDR3 DNA: TGTGCCAGCAGTGCGAGGGACAGGGAACTGGAGTACTTC
D gene: .; clone size: .; J gene: TRBJ2-3; V gene: TRBV7-9; CDR3 protein: CASSLASPSTDTQYF; CDR3 DNA: TGTGCCAGCAGCTTAGCGTCCCCTAGCACAGATACGCAGTATTTT
D gene: .; clone size: .; J gene: TRBJ2-7; V gene: TRBV10-3; CDR3 protein: CAISEITGYEQYF; CDR3 DNA: TGTGCCATCAGTGAGATTACGGGCTACGAGCAGTACTTC
D gene: TRBD2; clone size: .; J gene: TRBJ2-7; V gene: TRBV7-8; CDR3 protein: CASSLTSGGEAYEQYF; CDR3 DNA: TGTGCCAGCAGCTTAACTAGCGGGGGGGAGGCCTACGAGCAGTACTTC
D gene: .; clone size: .; J gene: TRBJ1-2; V gene: TRBV2; CDR3 protein: CASLPNGIVYGYAF; CDR3 DNA: TGTGCCAGCCTCCCCAACGGGATAGTCTATGGCTACGCCTTC
D gene: .; clone size: .; J gene: TRBJ1-2; V gene: TRBV19; CDR3 protein: CASSNGRAVHHGYTF; CDR3 DNA: TGTGCCAGTAGTAACGGGAGGGCGGTTCACCATGGCTACACCTTC
D gene: TRBD1; clone size: .; J gene: TRBJ2-7; V gene: TRBV28; CDR3 protein: CASGLDRLHPYEQYF; CDR3 DNA: TGTGCCAGCGGGTTGGACAGGCTACACCCCTACGAGCAGTACTTC
D gene: .; clone size: .; J gene: TRBJ2-1; V gene: TRBV10-3; CDR3 protein: CAISESRSSSSSPNEQFF; CDR3 DNA: TGTGCCATCAGTGAGTCGAGGTCATCTAGCAGCAGTCCCAATGAGCAGTTCTTC